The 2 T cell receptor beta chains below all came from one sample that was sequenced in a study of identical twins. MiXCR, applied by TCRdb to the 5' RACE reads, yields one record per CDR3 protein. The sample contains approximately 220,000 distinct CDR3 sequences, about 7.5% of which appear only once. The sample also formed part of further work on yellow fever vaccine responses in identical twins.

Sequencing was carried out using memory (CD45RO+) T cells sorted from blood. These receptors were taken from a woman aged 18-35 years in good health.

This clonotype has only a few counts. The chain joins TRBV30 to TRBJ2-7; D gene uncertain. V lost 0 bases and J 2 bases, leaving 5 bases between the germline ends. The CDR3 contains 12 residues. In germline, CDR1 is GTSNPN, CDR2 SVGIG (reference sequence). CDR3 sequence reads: CAWSVGPYEQYF. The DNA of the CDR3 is TGTGCCTGGAGTGTTGGTCCCTACGAGCAGTACTTC.

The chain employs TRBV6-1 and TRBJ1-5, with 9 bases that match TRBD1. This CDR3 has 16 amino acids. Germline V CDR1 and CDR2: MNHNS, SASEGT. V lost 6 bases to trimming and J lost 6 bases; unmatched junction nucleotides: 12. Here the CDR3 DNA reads TGTGCCAGCAGCTCCGGTGGGACAGGGCGCGGTCAGCCCCAGCATTTT. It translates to CASSSGGTGRGQPQHF.